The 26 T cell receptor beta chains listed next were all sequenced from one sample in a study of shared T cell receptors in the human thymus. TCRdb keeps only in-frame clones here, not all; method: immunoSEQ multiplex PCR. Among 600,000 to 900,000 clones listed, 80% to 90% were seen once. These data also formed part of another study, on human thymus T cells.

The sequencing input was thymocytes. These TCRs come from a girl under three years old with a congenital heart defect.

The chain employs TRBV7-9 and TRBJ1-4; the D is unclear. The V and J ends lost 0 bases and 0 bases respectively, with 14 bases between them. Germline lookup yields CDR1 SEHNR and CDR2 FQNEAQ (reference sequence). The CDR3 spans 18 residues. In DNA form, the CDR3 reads TGTGCCAGCAGCTTAGCGCCAGGAAATTATGCAACTAATGAAAAACTGTTTTTT. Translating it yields CASSLAPGNYATNEKLFF. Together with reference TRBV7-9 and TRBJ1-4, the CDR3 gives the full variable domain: DTGVSQNPRHKITKRGQNVTFRCDPISEHNRLYWYRQTLGQGPEFLTYFQNEAQLEKSRLLSDRFSAERPKGSFSTLEIQRTEQGDSAMYLCASSLAPGNYATNEKLFFGSGTQLSVL.

Written as DNA, the CDR3 is TGCAGCGTTCCCCGCCTAGCGGGGAACACAGATACGCAGTATTTT. Its translation: CSVPRLAGNTDTQYF. The chain is built from TRBV29-1 and TRBJ2-3, with 9 bases aligning to TRBD2. This CDR3 has 15 residues. V dropped 5 bases and J dropped 2; count of bases not matched to a gene: 8. From germline, CDR1 is SQVTM and CDR2 ANQGSEA.

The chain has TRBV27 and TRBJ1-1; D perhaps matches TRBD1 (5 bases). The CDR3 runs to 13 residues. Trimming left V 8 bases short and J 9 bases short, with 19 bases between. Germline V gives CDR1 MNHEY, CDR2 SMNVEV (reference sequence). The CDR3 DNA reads TGTGCCAGCTGCCCCCTGTCAGCAGGGCAAGCTTTCTTT. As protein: CASCPLSAGQAFF.

This CDR3 is CASSHSQVYQPQHF. CDR3 coding DNA: TGCGCCAGCAGCCATAGTCAGGTCTATCAGCCCCAGCATTTT. The chain couples TRBV4-1 to TRBJ1-5; no clear D gene. V was cut by 3 bases and J by 5 bases, with 11 bases left in between. Germline CDR1 MGHRA, CDR2 YSYEKL. CDR3 length: 14 amino acids.

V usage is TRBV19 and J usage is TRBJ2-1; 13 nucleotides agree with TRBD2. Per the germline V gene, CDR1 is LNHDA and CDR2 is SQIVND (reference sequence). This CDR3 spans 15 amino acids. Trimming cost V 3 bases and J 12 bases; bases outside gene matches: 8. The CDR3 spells CASSIVGLAGSGQFF. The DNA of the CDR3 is TGTGCCAGTAGTATCGTGGGACTAGCGGGGTCGGGGCAGTTCTTC.

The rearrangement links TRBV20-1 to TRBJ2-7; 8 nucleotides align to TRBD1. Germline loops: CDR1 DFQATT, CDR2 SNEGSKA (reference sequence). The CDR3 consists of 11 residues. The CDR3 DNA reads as TGCAGCCCCCAGGGGGCCCGCGAGCAGTACTTC. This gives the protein CSPQGAREQYF.

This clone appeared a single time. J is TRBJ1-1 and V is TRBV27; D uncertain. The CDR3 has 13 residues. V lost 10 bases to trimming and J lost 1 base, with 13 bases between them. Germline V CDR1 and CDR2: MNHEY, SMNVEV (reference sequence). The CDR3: CATWGSGNTEAFF. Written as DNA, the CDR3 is TGTGCCACCTGGGGAAGCGGGAACACTGAAGCTTTCTTT.

For the CDR3, the DNA is TGCGCCAGCAGCCAACCCGCCGGGACGGGGGATGAAAAACTGTTTTTT. This translates into CASSQPAGTGDEKLFF. The rearrangement links TRBV4-1 to TRBJ1-4, with D perhaps TRBD1 (5 bases). The CDR3 totals 16 residues. Deletions cut 2 bases from V and 6 bases from J, with 16 bases between. CDR1 and CDR2 from the germline V gene are MGHRA and YSYEKL.

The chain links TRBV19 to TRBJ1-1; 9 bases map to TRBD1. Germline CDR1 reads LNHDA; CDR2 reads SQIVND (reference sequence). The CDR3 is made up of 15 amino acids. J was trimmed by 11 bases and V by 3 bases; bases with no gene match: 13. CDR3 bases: TGTGCCAGTAGTATCGGGACAGGGACTCGACAAAGGGCTTTCTTT. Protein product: CASSIGTGTRQRAFF.

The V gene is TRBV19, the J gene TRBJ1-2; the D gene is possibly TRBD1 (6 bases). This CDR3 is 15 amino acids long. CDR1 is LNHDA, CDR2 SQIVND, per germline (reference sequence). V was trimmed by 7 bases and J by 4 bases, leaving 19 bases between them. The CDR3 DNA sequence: TGTGCCAGTACTCGACAGGTTAAAGAGGTCTATGGCTACACCTTC. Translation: CASTRQVKEVYGYTF. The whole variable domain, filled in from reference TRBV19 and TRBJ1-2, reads DGGITQSPKYLFRKEGQNVTLSCEQNLNHDAMYWYRQDPGQGLRLIYYSQIVNDFQKGDIAEGYSVSREKKESFPLTVTSAQKNPTAFYLCASTRQVKEVYGYTFGSGTRLTVV.

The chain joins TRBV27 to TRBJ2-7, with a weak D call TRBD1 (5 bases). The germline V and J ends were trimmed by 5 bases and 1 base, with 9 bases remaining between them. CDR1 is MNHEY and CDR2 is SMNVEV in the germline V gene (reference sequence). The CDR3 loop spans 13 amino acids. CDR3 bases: TGTGCCAGCAGTCCAGGGCGATCCTACGAGCAGTACTTC. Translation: CASSPGRSYEQYF.

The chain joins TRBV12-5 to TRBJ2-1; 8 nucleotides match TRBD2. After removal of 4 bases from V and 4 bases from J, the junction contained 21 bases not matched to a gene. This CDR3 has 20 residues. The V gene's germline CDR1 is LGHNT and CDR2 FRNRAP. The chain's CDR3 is CASGSIPRGVAGNSYNEQFF. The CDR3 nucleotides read TGTGCTAGTGGTTCCATCCCCCGGGGAGTAGCGGGGAACTCTTACAATGAGCAGTTCTTC.

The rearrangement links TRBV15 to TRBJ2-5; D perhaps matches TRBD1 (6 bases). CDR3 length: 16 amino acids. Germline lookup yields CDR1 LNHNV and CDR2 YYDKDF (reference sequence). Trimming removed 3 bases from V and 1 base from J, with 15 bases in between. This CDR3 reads CATSSLFRDTQETQYF. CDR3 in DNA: TGTGCCACCAGCAGCTTATTCCGGGACACCCAAGAGACCCAGTACTTC.

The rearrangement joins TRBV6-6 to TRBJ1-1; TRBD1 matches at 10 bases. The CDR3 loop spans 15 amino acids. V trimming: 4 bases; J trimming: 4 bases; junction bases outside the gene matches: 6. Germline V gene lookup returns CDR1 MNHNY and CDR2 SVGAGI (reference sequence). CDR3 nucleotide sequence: TGTGCCAGCAGTTCCGGGACAGGGGAGATCACTGAAGCTTTCTTT. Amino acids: CASSSGTGEITEAFF.

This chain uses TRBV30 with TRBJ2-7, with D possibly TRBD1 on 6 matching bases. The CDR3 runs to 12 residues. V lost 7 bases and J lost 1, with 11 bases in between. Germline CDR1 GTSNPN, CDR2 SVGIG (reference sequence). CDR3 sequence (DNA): TGTGCCTCCCAGGGGTGGTCCTACGAGCAGTACTTC. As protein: CASQGWSYEQYF.

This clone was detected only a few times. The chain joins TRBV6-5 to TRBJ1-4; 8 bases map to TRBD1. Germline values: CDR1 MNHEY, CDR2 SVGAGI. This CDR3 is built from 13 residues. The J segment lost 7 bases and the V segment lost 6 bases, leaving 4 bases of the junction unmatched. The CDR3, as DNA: TGTGCCAGCAGAGGACAGGGTTGTGAAAAACTGTTTTTT. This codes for CASRGQGCEKLFF.

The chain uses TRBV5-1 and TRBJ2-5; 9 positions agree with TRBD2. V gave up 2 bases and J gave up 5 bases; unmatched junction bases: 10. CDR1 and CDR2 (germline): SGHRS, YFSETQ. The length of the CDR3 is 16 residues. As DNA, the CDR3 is TGCGCCAGCAGCTTCTTACGCGGGGGGGCCTACGAGACCCAGTACTTC. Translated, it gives CASSFLRGGAYETQYF. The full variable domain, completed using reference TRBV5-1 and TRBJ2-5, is KAGVTQTPRYLIKTRGQQVTLSCSPISGHRSVSWYQQTPGQGLQFLFEYFSETQRNKGNFPGRFSGRQFSNSRSEMNVSTLELGDSALYLCASSFLRGGAYETQYFGPGTRLLVL.

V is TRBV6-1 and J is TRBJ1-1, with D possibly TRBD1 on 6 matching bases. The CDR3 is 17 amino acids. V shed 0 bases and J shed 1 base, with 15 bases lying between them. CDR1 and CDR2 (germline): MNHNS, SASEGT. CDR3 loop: CASSEAHRGAKNTEAFF. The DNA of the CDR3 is TGTGCCAGCAGTGAAGCCCACCGGGGGGCTAAGAACACTGAAGCTTTCTTT.

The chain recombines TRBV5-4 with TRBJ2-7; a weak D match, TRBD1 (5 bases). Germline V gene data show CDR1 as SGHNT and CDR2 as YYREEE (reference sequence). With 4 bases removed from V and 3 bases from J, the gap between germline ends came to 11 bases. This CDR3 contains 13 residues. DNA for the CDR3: TGTGCCAGCAGCCCGCCAGGGATCTACGAGCAGTACTTC. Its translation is CASSPPGIYEQYF.

The DNA for the CDR3 is TGTGCCAGCATTCCTGGGCACAGGGGGTACTATGGCTACACCTTC. This translates into CASIPGHRGYYGYTF. V and J are TRBV6-1 and TRBJ1-2; 8 bases line up with TRBD1. Germline V lookup: CDR1 MNHNS, CDR2 SASEGT. The J segment lost 3 bases and the V segment lost 7 bases, leaving 10 bases of the junction unmatched. The CDR3 is 15 residues long.

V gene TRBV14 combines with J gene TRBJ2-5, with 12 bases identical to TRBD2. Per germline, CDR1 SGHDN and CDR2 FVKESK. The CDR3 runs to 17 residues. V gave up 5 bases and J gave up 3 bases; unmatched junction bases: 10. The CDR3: CASSSETSGGLEETQYF. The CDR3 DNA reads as TGTGCCAGCAGCTCCGAGACTAGCGGGGGTTTGGAAGAGACCCAGTACTTC.

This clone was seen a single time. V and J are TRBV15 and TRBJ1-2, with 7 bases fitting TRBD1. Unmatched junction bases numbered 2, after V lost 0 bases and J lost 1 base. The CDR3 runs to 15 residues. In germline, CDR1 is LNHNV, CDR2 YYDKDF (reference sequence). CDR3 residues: CATSRDQGVNYGYTF. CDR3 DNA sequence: TGTGCCACCAGCAGAGATCAGGGGGTTAACTATGGCTACACCTTC. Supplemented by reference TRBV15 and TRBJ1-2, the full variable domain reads DAMVIQNPRYQVTQFGKPVTLSCSQTLNHNVMYWYQQKSSQAPKLLFHYYDKDFNNEADTPDNFQSRRPNTSFCFLDIRSPGLGDTAMYLCATSRDQGVNYGYTFGSGTRLTVV.

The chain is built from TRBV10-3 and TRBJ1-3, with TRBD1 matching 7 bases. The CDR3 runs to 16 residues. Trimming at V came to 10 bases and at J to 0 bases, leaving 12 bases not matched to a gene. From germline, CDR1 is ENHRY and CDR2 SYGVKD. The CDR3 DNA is TGTGCCACCAACCGGGACAGTCTTCTCTCTGGAAACACCATATATTTT. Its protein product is CATNRDSLLSGNTIYF.

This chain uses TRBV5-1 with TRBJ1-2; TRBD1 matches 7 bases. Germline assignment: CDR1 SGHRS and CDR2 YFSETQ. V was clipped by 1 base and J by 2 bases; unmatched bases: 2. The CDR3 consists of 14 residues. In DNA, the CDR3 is TGCGCCAGCAGCTTGTACAGGGGAAACTATGGCTACACCTTC. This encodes CASSLYRGNYGYTF.

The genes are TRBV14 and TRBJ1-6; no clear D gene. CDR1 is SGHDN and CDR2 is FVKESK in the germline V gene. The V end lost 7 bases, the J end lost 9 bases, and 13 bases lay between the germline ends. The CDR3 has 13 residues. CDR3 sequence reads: CASTDFRLSPLHF. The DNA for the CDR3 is TGTGCCAGCACCGACTTTAGACTTTCACCCCTCCACTTT.

CDR3 nucleotides: TGCGCCAGCAGCTTGGCCAGGGACAGGGATCCCTACGAGCAGTACTTC. Amino acid sequence: CASSLARDRDPYEQYF. This chain connects TRBV5-1 to TRBJ2-7; 9 bases are a match to TRBD1. Germline V lookup: CDR1 SGHRS, CDR2 YFSETQ. The CDR3 is 16 residues long. J lost 2 bases, V lost 0 bases, and 6 bases had no gene match. Based on the CDR3 plus reference TRBV5-1 and TRBJ2-7, the full variable domain is KAGVTQTPRYLIKTRGQQVTLSCSPISGHRSVSWYQQTPGQGLQFLFEYFSETQRNKGNFPGRFSGRQFSNSRSEMNVSTLELGDSALYLCASSLARDRDPYEQYFGPGTRLTVT.